Sequencing of this T cell receptor beta chain was carried out in a study of Ad26.COV2.S vaccination and SARS-CoV-2 variants. Treatment in this sample: some 19 received Ad26.COV2.S at low or high dose, single or two shots; roughly five received placebo; per-sample allocation not given. Sample collection was performed on day 63 after the first vaccine or placebo injection. The assay was immunoSEQ multiplex PCR, and TCRdb's table has in-frame clones only and misses some. The sample holds about 320,000 clones; under 90% are singletons and the top ten take about 5.4%. V lost 1 base and J lost 8, with 14 bases in between. The V gene's germline CDR1 is SGHNT and CDR2 YENEEA. CDR3 length: 15 residues.

This rearrangement joins TRBV11-3 to TRBJ1-4; a possible D gene is TRBD1 (6 bases). Sequences were derived from peripheral blood, sampled in a trial of Ad26.COV2.S vaccine versus placebo. This clonotype was sampled from a person aged 18-60 years who received the Ad26.COV2.S COVID-19 vaccine or a placebo. The DNA of the CDR3 is TGTGCCAGCAGCTTAGTCGGACAAGGGGGGGAAAAACTGTTTTTT. Its translation is CASSLVGQGGEKLFF.